The next 23 T cell receptor beta chains were all read from a single sample in a study of OX40 agonist ivuxolimab in advanced cancers. Sequenced by immunoSEQ multiplex PCR; TCRdb stores in-frame clones only, minus some. Of approximately 100,000 clones detected, 90% appear once; the ten largest clones hold 0.25% to 0.35%. The sequencing here drew on CD4+ or CD8+ T cells sorted from blood, taken in a trial of the OX40 agonist ivuxolimab. The receptors here all came from an adult with an advanced solid tumor such as melanoma, head and neck, liver or kidney cancer.

The chain carries TRBV9 and TRBJ2-2; D call uncertain. CDR1 SGDLS and CDR2 YYNGEE come from the germline V gene. The ends were cut back, 0 bases at V and 7 bases at J, with 4 bases in the middle. The CDR3 loop spans 12 amino acids. The CDR3 coding sequence is TGTGCCAGCAGCGTAGGGGACGGGGAGCTGTTTTTT. Translation: CASSVGDGELFF.

The V and J genes are TRBV7-2 and TRBJ2-1; 11 bases match TRBD2. Germline lookup yields CDR1 SGHTA and CDR2 FQGNSA. The CDR3 runs 15 residues. With V trimmed by 6 bases and J by 4 bases, 5 bases remained unmatched. The CDR3 DNA reads TGTGCCAGCAGAGCGGGACTAGCGGCGTACAATGAGCAGTTCTTC. Translation gives CASRAGLAAYNEQFF.

The chain carries TRBV6-6 and TRBJ1-6; D is ambiguous. The CDR3 is made up of 15 amino acids. With 6 bases removed from V and 5 bases from J, the gap between germline ends came to 14 bases. Germline V gene sequence: CDR1 MNHNY, CDR2 SVGAGI (reference sequence). The DNA for the CDR3 is TGTGCCAGCAGAGCCGTTACGTTTAATAATTCACCCCTCCACTTT. Its protein product is CASRAVTFNNSPLHF.

Only one count was recorded for this clone. The chain is built from TRBV19 and TRBJ1-1, with D unresolved. V lost 3 bases and J 1 base, leaving 9 bases between the germline ends. CDR1 is LNHDA and CDR2 is SQIVND in the germline V gene (reference sequence). The CDR3 spans 14 residues. This CDR3 is CASSIPVSNTEAFF. The CDR3 region has the DNA TGTGCCAGTAGTATTCCCGTCTCGAACACTGAAGCTTTCTTT.

CDR3 residues: CASSPSGQKNIQYF. DNA of the CDR3: TGTGCCAGCAGTCCTAGCGGGCAAAAAAACATTCAGTACTTC. The chain combines TRBV6-5 with TRBJ2-4, with 8 bases fitting TRBD2. This CDR3 has 14 residues. The germline gives CDR1 MNHEY, CDR2 SVGAGI. V trimming: 5 bases; J trimming: 4 bases; junction bases outside the gene matches: 4.

The chain is built from TRBV7-9 and TRBJ2-2; unclear D gene. Germline CDR1 SEHNR, CDR2 FQNEAQ (reference sequence). The CDR3 has 15 amino acids. The V end was cut by 1 base, the J end by 4 bases, with 10 bases between. Here the CDR3 reads CASSLVARPTGELFF. DNA for the CDR3: TGTGCCAGCAGCTTAGTCGCCAGACCCACCGGGGAGCTGTTTTTT. The variable domain in full, with the rest retrieved from reference TRBV7-9 and TRBJ2-2, is DTGVSQNPRHKITKRGQNVTFRCDPISEHNRLYWYRQTLGQGPEFLTYFQNEAQLEKSRLLSDRFSAERPKGSFSTLEIQRTEQGDSAMYLCASSLVARPTGELFFGEGSRLTVL.

The rearrangement links TRBV11-2 to TRBJ1-4, with TRBD1 identical over 9 bases. V was clipped by 2 bases and J by 1 base; unmatched bases: 5. The CDR3 loop spans 17 amino acids. Per germline, CDR1 SGHAT and CDR2 FQNNGV. The CDR3 nucleotides read TGTGCCAGCAGCTTAAGGAGGGGACAGGGAACTAATGAAAAACTGTTTTTT. Residues: CASSLRRGQGTNEKLFF.

The chain combines TRBV27 with TRBJ2-7; either TRBD1 or TRBD2 may supply D (5 bases each). Germline V lookup: CDR1 MNHEY, CDR2 SMNVEV (reference sequence). Trimming took off 3 bases at V and 2 bases at J, with 14 bases between the two ends. The CDR3 extends over 15 amino acids. CDR3 nucleotide sequence: TGTGCCAGCAGTTTCGAGCCGGGACCCCCCTACGAGCAGTACTTC. Translating it yields CASSFEPGPPYEQYF.

This clone appeared a few times. The rearrangement links TRBV28 to TRBJ2-3, with D possibly TRBD2 on 6 matching bases. The germline V gene encodes CDR1 MDHEN and CDR2 SYDVKM. Trimming stripped 5 bases from V and 3 bases from J, with 18 bases between. The CDR3 is made up of 16 amino acids. CDR3: CASSPLLGGETDTQYF. CDR3 bases: TGTGCCAGCAGTCCCCTACTCGGCGGGGAAACAGATACGCAGTATTTT.

V and J are TRBV7-2 and TRBJ1-1; D is ambiguous. The CDR3 length is 13 residues. Germline V gene data show CDR1 as SGHTA and CDR2 as FQGNSA. The ends were cut back, 1 base at V and 5 bases at J, with 8 bases in the middle. The CDR3 reads CASSLVGNTEAFF. CDR3 sequence (DNA): TGTGCCAGCAGCTTAGTGGGGAATACTGAAGCTTTCTTT. The complete variable domain, with remaining parts taken from reference TRBV7-2 and TRBJ1-1, reads GAGVSQSPSNKVTEKGKDVELRCDPISGHTALYWYRQSLGQGLEFLIYFQGNSAPDKSGLPSDRFSAERTGGSVSTLTIQRTQQEDSAVYLCASSLVGNTEAFFGQGTRLTVV.

This clone showed up just once. The V gene is TRBV15, the J gene TRBJ2-7, with no clear D. The CDR3 extends over 14 amino acids. Germline V CDR1 and CDR2: LNHNV, YYDKDF (reference sequence). Trimming pared 2 bases from V and 3 bases from J, leaving 11 bases between. CDR3 in DNA: TGTGCCACCAGCAGAACAACCCTGAGCTACGAGCAGTACTTC. Translation gives CATSRTTLSYEQYF.

The rearrangement joins TRBV9 to TRBJ2-5, with 7 bases matching TRBD2. The CDR3 sequence is 16 residues long. From germline, CDR1 is SGDLS and CDR2 YYNGEE. Trimming took 0 bases from V and 1 from J; bases not matched to a gene: 6. The CDR3 spells CASSVGVGGIQETQYF. The CDR3 DNA reads as TGTGCCAGCAGCGTAGGGGTGGGAGGGATCCAAGAGACCCAGTACTTC.

J is TRBJ1-1 and V is TRBV14; a possible D gene is TRBD1 (6 bases). V lost 4 bases, J lost 5 bases, and 14 bases lay in between. The CDR3 spans 14 residues. Germline CDR1 reads SGHDN; CDR2 reads FVKESK. The CDR3 protein is CASSPRGRVTEAFF. The CDR3 DNA sequence: TGTGCCAGCAGCCCCAGGGGCCGGGTGACTGAAGCTTTCTTT. The full variable domain, rest sourced from reference TRBV14 and TRBJ1-1, is EAGVTQFPSHSVIEKGQTVTLRCDPISGHDNLYWYRRVMGKEIKFLLHFVKESKQDESGMPNNRFLAERTGGTYSTLKVQPAELEDSGVYFCASSPRGRVTEAFFGQGTRLTVV.

This chain connects TRBV27 to TRBJ2-5, with D perhaps TRBD1 (5 bases). The CDR3 runs to 14 residues. In germline, CDR1 is MNHEY, CDR2 SMNVEV (reference sequence). Trimming shortened V by 3 bases and J by 4 bases, and 12 bases separated the two germline ends. CDR3 protein: CASSFAGKGETQYF. CDR3 DNA sequence: TGTGCCAGCAGTTTCGCAGGGAAAGGAGAGACCCAGTACTTC.

This chain links TRBV30 with TRBJ2-3, with 10 nucleotides matching TRBD1. This CDR3 has 15 residues. The junction had 4 bases not matched to a gene; V was cut back by 2 bases and J by 2 bases. Per germline, CDR1 GTSNPN and CDR2 SVGIG (reference sequence). CDR3 nucleotides: TGTGCCTGGAGTCAGGGACAGGGGTTCACAGATACGCAGTATTTT. Protein: CAWSQGQGFTDTQYF.

V gene TRBV23-1 combines with J gene TRBJ2-7; unclear D gene. TRBV23-1 is an open reading frame, and its role is uncertain. The CDR3 loop spans 14 amino acids. The V gene lost 1 base and the J gene lost 4 bases, with 11 bases spanning the gap. The CDR3, as DNA: TGCGCCAGCAGTCAATACCCGATAAGGTACGAGCAGTACTTC. This encodes CASSQYPIRYEQYF.

The chain links TRBV19 to TRBJ1-4; D unresolved. Trimming took off 3 bases at V and 4 bases at J, with 12 bases between the two ends. From germline, CDR1 is LNHDA and CDR2 SQIVND (reference sequence). This CDR3 has 15 residues. The CDR3 DNA reads as TGTGCCAGTAGTATTTCTGGGCAGATTAATGAAAAACTGTTTTTT. It codes for CASSISGQINEKLFF.

The rearrangement joins TRBV28 to TRBJ2-1; no firm D call. Germline V lookup: CDR1 MDHEN, CDR2 SYDVKM. Trimming removed 10 bases at V and 1 base at J, with 8 bases between. This CDR3 has 12 residues. This CDR3 reads CATRSSYNEQFF. The CDR3 nucleotides are TGTGCCACCCGTTCTTCCTACAATGAGCAGTTCTTC. Combining the CDR3 with reference TRBV28 and TRBJ2-1 gives the whole variable domain DVKVTQSSRYLVKRTGEKVFLECVQDMDHENMFWYRQDPGLGLRLIYFSYDVKMKEKGDIPEGYSVSREKKERFSLILESASTNQTSMYLCATRSSYNEQFFGPGTRLTVL.

The J gene is TRBJ1-2, the V gene TRBV29-1; D perhaps matches TRBD1 (5 bases). Germline-derived CDR1 and CDR2 are SQVTM and ANQGSEA. Trimming took off 3 bases at V and 8 bases at J, with 13 bases between the two ends. The CDR3 covers 12 residues. In DNA, the CDR3 is TGCAGCGTTGATGACAGCAAAGAGGGCTACACCTTC. Translation gives CSVDDSKEGYTF.

The chain uses TRBV11-1 and TRBJ1-4, with unresolved D. Germline assignment: CDR1 SGHAT and CDR2 FQDESV (reference sequence). The length of the CDR3 is 14 residues. The germline V and J ends were trimmed by 3 bases and 7 bases, with 12 bases remaining between them. The DNA of the CDR3 is TGTGCCAGCAGCTTTTCCCCTGACGGTGAAAAACTGTTTTTT. Its translation: CASSFSPDGEKLFF.

The V call is TRBV7-2, the J call TRBJ2-3, with unresolved D. The germline V gene has CDR1 SGHTA and CDR2 FQGNSA. Trimming pared 1 base from V and 3 bases from J, leaving 8 bases between. The CDR3 has 14 residues. The CDR3: CASSLGPRTDTQYF. CDR3 DNA: TGTGCCAGCAGCTTAGGGCCCAGAACAGATACGCAGTATTTT.

The rearrangement joins TRBV19 to TRBJ2-3, with 11 bases fitting TRBD2. Germline loops: CDR1 LNHDA, CDR2 SQIVND (reference sequence). The CDR3 extends over 21 amino acids. The V and J ends lost 2 bases and 0 bases, in that order; junction bases with no gene match: 16. In DNA form, the CDR3 reads TGTGCCAGTAGTATATACTCAGCCGGGACTAGCGGTCTAACTAGCACAGATACGCAGTATTTT. As protein: CASSIYSAGTSGLTSTDTQYF.

The chain links TRBV6-1 to TRBJ2-3, with D possibly being TRBD1 or TRBD2 (6 bases each). This CDR3 is 15 amino acids long. The germline V gene has CDR1 MNHNS and CDR2 SASEGT. V shed 6 bases and J shed 6 bases, with 19 bases lying between them. CDR3 protein: CASSPVILGGDTQYF. The CDR3 nucleotides read TGTGCCAGCAGCCCTGTCATACTAGGGGGGGATACGCAGTATTTT.